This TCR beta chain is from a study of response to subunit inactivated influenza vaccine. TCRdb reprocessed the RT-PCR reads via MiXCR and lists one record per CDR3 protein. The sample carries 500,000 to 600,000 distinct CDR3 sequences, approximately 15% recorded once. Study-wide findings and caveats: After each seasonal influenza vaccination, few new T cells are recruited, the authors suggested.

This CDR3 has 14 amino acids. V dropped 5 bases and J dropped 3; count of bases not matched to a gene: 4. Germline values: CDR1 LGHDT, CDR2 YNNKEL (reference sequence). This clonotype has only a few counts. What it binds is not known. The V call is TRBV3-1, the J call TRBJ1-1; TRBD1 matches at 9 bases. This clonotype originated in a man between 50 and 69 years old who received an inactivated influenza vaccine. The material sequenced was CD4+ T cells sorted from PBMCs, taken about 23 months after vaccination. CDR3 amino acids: CASSSGTGYTEAFF. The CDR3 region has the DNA TGTGCCAGCAGCAGCGGGACAGGGTACACTGAAGCTTTCTTT.